A single sample gave rise to the 8 T cell receptor beta chains below, sequenced in a study of T cells in Graves' hyperthyroidism and ophthalmopathy. RNA transcripts were the template for amplifying TCR beta CDR3 regions. TCR CDR3 regions were first amplified by RT-PCR with HTBI primers. TCRdb redid the calling of the multiplex PCR reads with MiXCR, one entry per CDR3 protein. The table includes hundreds of thousands of distinct CDR3 sequences, around 45% detected once. Sequenced input: peripheral blood or thyroid tissue (not recorded which). These receptors all come from a woman under 30 with Graves' hyperthyroidism.

This clonotype was counted between two and nine times. V gene TRBV7-9 combines with J gene TRBJ1-5; D perhaps matches TRBD1 (5 bases). Germline assignment: CDR1 SEHNR and CDR2 FQNEAQ (reference sequence). The CDR3 is made up of 15 amino acids. Between the trimmed V and J ends, which lost 5 bases and 2 bases, there was a span of 13 bases. The CDR3 nucleotides read TGTGCCAGCAGCCACAACGGGGGGGGCAATCAGCCCCAGCATTTT. Its protein is CASSHNGGGNQPQHF.

V is TRBV11-1 and J is TRBJ2-7; 7 bases fit TRBD2. The trim removed 7 bases at V and 1 base at J, leaving 10 bases unmatched. Germline assignment: CDR1 SGHAT and CDR2 FQDESV (reference sequence). The CDR3 runs 15 residues. In DNA, the CDR3 is TGTGCCAGCACCCCACTGGGGGGGGGATCCTACGAGCAGTACTTC. It encodes CASTPLGGGSYEQYF.

CDR3 sequence reads: CASSLTSPDEQYF. CDR3 DNA: TGTGCCAGCAGTTTGACTAGCCCTGACGAGCAGTACTTC. This sequence joins TRBV12-3 or TRBV12-4 and TRBJ2-7, with 7 positions matching TRBD2. The CDR3 contains 13 residues. V shed 3 bases, J shed 5 bases, and the junction held 4 bases outside the gene matches.

This rearrangement joins TRBV29-1 to TRBJ1-1; the D is unclear. This CDR3 is built from 10 residues. CDR1 is SQVTM, CDR2 ANQGSEA, per germline. The CDR3 loop is CRPDNTEAFF. The CDR3 DNA reads TGCAGGCCAGACAACACTGAAGCTTTCTTT.

The chain has TRBV29-1 and TRBJ2-2; D possibly matches TRBD1 or TRBD2 (5 bases each). Trimming took 6 bases from V and 9 from J, leaving 17 bases between them. Per germline, CDR1 SQVTM and CDR2 ANQGSEA. The CDR3 contains 13 residues. The CDR3 DNA reads TGCAGCGTGATAGGGACGGCAACCAGGGAGCTGTTTTTT. Translation gives CSVIGTATRELFF.

The chain employs TRBV25-1 and TRBJ2-7, with 9 bases matching TRBD1. Trimming cost V 4 bases and J 2 bases; bases outside gene matches: 9. CDR3 size: 16 residues. Per the germline V gene, CDR1 is MGHDK and CDR2 is SYGVNS. In DNA, the CDR3 is TGTGCCAGCAGTGCATATACCGGGACAGGGACCTACGAGCAGTACTTC. Protein product: CASSAYTGTGTYEQYF.

This clonotype appeared once. The chain recombines TRBV29-1 with TRBJ1-2; the D gene is possibly TRBD1 (6 bases). The V end lost 6 bases, the J end lost 6 bases, and 8 bases lay between the germline ends. CDR1 and CDR2 (germline): SQVTM, ANQGSEA. The CDR3 extends over 10 amino acids. The CDR3 sequence is CSVGAHGYTF. The CDR3, as DNA: TGCAGCGTGGGGGCGCATGGCTACACCTTC.

A few counts support this clonotype. The V call is TRBV5-4, the J call TRBJ1-2; unclear D gene. V lost 0 bases and J 3 bases, leaving 15 bases between the germline ends. This CDR3 has 16 residues. CDR1 and CDR2 from the germline V gene are SGHNT and YYREEE (reference sequence). The CDR3 loop is CASSLVVASGDYGYTF. As DNA, the CDR3 is TGTGCCAGCAGCTTGGTGGTGGCGTCCGGGGACTATGGCTACACCTTC.